Included here is one T cell receptor (beta chain) sequence, with context. Its binding antigen is unknown. Base quality data are lacking; no much larger clone is found one base away. Genomic DNA was extracted from sorted cells with the QIAGEN DNeasy Blood and Tissue Kit for TCRbeta CDR3 sequencing. Through immunoSEQ, high-throughput TCRbeta CDR3 sequencing was done commercially, including PCR amplification with internal controls and bias correction. The source study handled its data this way. A unique productive TCRbeta sequence was defined by the CDR3 nucleotide sequence when primers matched, and otherwise by the CDR3 amino acid sequence together with the Vbeta and Jbeta genes. To correct sorting error, sequences shared between sorted populations at a frequency ratio of 2:1 or less were removed; the rest were assigned to the higher population. A sequence was defined as donor-reactive if the sequence was expanded at least 5-fold in CFSE-low cells compared with unstimulated cells and had a frequency of at least 0.01% in CFSE-low cells. Repertoire divergence was quantified by Jensen-Shannon divergence using the top 100 TCRbeta sequences ranked by frequency. When a sample had multiple sequencing runs, each run was corrected for sorting error separately and the runs were then pooled. This immuneACCESS table, as held by TCRdb, lists in-frame sequences with V and J called but not all clones. Of the missing ones, under half trace to an unresolved V gene in checked studies; the others have no known cause. V, J and clone size were drawn from that table, and D and trimming were deduced from the DNA. Recorded for this sample are approximately 99,000 clones; 90% of them occurred a single time. The top ten clones comprise approximately 0.34% of the sample.

These data belong to a study of Tregs in tolerant kidney transplant recipients (dated by TCRdb to between 2017 and 2020). Study-level background: Related donors were used in the transplants with nonmyeloablative bone marrow transplantation, and mixed chimerism was transient in the human trials. The study used TCRbeta sequencing to identify donor-specific regulatory T cells before combined kidney and bone marrow transplantation, then tracked those cells after transplant.

What the time point label conveys for this sample: blood sample drawn before combined kidney and bone marrow transplant. Thawed PBMCs were FACS-sorted into unstimulated Tregs (CD4+CD25+CD127-), CD4+ non-Tregs (CD4+CD25-), CD4 cells and CD8 cells. Patients were 4 combined kidney and bone marrow transplant recipients from the ITN036ST trial, and only these trial subjects had samples available. Healthy control blood was processed by Ficoll density gradient to PBMCs and cryopreserved; patient PBMCs were collected before and after transplant. Broad study findings and their caveats: For some patients the PCR primers changed over time, which made it impossible to compare the samples from those patients at the nucleotide level. Because the study included only a small number of patients, the results must be confirmed in larger populations and under other immunosuppression protocols. Expanding Tregs with activated donor B cells appeared to identify the most biologically relevant and donor-specific TCRbeta repertoire. Biological reproducibility was not examined directly, but technical replication error appeared to be minimal. In tolerant patients, the expansion of donor-specific Tregs was greater than global Treg expansion, suggesting that the expansion was antigen-driven rather than nonspecific.

The sample was CD4+ T cells from blood, taken before the transplant. The source is a human donor who received a combined kidney and bone marrow transplant.

The base sequence is TGTGCCAGCAGCTATGATGGACGGGGAAATCAGCCCCAGCATTTT. Its protein reads: CASSYDGRGNQPQHF. Rearrangement joined TRBV7-8 to TRBJ1-5; the D gene identity is not certain. V is reduced by 4 bases and J by 4 bases, leaving a spacing of 14 bases between them. The cysteine opens and the phenylalanine closes a CDR3 of 15 amino acids. Only the CDR3 portion is preserved as DNA: 45 bases, with reading frame beginning at the first base. CDR1 and CDR2 were assigned from the germline V gene as SGHVS and FQNEAQ.